The text below deals with one TCR beta chain. The antigen is undetermined. The sorted Tregs were CD4+CD25+CD127-/low cells. TCRdb ran MiXCR on the 5' RACE reads and lists one entry per CDR3 protein. The sample has roughly 42,000 distinct CDR3 sequences, roughly a fifth seen once. General study results and limits: Tumor memory CD4+ T cell TCR gene usage was found to cluster with blood and lymph node memory CD4+ cells and with lymph node naive CD4+ cells. Whole repertoires were not studied in the larger cohort, only one V-J beta rearrangement. Tumor Tregs overlapped most with tumor, then blood, naive CD4+ cells.

The germline V gene encodes CDR1 SEHNR and CDR2 FQNEAQ (reference sequence). The ends were cut back, 5 bases at V and 0 bases at J, with 22 bases in the middle. The CDR3 totals 19 residues. This chain uses TRBV7-9 with TRBJ2-2; D remains unclear. Sequencing used Tregs sorted from blood. This clonotype originated in a female donor with breast cancer. The CDR3 DNA reads as TGTGCCAGCAGCCCCCGGTGGGCTAGAGAGACAACGAACACCGGGGAGCTGTTTTTT. Translated: CASSPRWARETTNTGELFF.